This is a list of T cell receptor beta chains from one sample in a study of neurological immune-mediated disorders. MiXCR, run by TCRdb on the 5' RACE reads, gives a single entry per CDR3 protein. Of over 90,000 distinct CDR3 sequences in the sample, under 14% were seen once. The sequenced sample consisted of PBMCs. These receptors were collected from a female donor with HTLV-1-associated myelopathy (HAM/TSP). Both conserved end residues are part of each CDR3. The order of the fields is V gene, D gene, clone size, J gene, CDR3 protein, CDR3 DNA. D genes are given only for firm matches. The size of a clone is reported for some rows only, either as once, few or many, or as a class for expanded clones.

V: TRBV20-1
D: TRBD2
size: NA
J: TRBJ2-3
CDR3: CSATARGGARDTQYF
DNA: TGCAGTGCAACGGCCCGGGGGGGGGCCAGGGATACGCAGTATTTT

V: TRBV7-2
D: NA
size: many
J: TRBJ2-7
CDR3: CASSFWVGEQYF
DNA: TGTGCCAGCAGCTTTTGGGTCGGAGAGCAGTACTTC

V: TRBV5-1
D: NA
size: many
J: TRBJ2-7
CDR3: CASSFDPLPYEQYF
DNA: TGCGCCAGCAGCTTTGATCCCCTCCCCTACGAGCAGTACTTC

V: TRBV20-1
D: NA
size: NA
J: TRBJ2-7
CDR3: CSASGQAQVEQYF
DNA: TGCAGTGCTAGCGGCCAGGCACAAGTCGAGCAGTACTTC

V: TRBV12-5
D: NA
size: many
J: TRBJ1-6
CDR3: CAVTGSPLHF
DNA: TGTGCTGTCACAGGGTCACCCCTCCACTTT

V: TRBV12-3/TRBV12-4
D: TRBD2
size: medium-sized
J: TRBJ2-1
CDR3: CASSFRTSGANEQFF
DNA: TGTGCCAGCAGTTTTCGGACTAGCGGGGCCAATGAGCAGTTCTTC

V: TRBV28
D: NA
size: many
J: TRBJ1-1
CDR3: CASSRRNTEAFF
DNA: TGTGCCAGCAGTCGTCGGAACACTGAAGCTTTCTTT

V: TRBV7-2
D: NA
size: many
J: TRBJ2-5
CDR3: CASSSRTGKETQYF
DNA: TGTGCCAGCAGCTCCCGGACGGGGAAGGAGACCCAGTACTTC

V: TRBV7-2
D: NA
size: NA
J: TRBJ1-1
CDR3: CASSLAIAASSEAFF
DNA: TGTGCCAGCAGCTTAGCCATTGCGGCCTCTAGTGAAGCTTTCTTT

V: TRBV6-5
D: NA
size: few
J: TRBJ2-3
CDR3: CASSPRATSTHTDTQYF
DNA: TGTGCCAGCAGCCCCAGGGCAACTAGCACCCACACAGATACGCAGTATTTT

V: TRBV6-1
D: TRBD2
size: few
J: TRBJ2-5
CDR3: CASSEWGSGLAGAAETQYF
DNA: TGTGCCAGCAGTGAATGGGGTTCGGGACTAGCGGGGGCCGCGGAGACCCAGTACTTC

V: TRBV7-9
D: TRBD1
size: many
J: TRBJ1-3
CDR3: CASSLWTGGRNTIYF
DNA: TGTGCCAGCAGCTTATGGACAGGGGGGCGTAACACCATATATTTT

V: TRBV29-1
D: TRBD1
size: many
J: TRBJ1-5
CDR3: CSVAYGQGAFGPQHF
DNA: TGCAGCGTTGCATACGGACAGGGGGCATTCGGGCCCCAGCATTTT

V: TRBV5-1
D: TRBD1
size: many
J: TRBJ2-5
CDR3: CASSFQPGQQETQYF
DNA: TGCGCCAGCAGCTTCCAACCGGGACAGCAAGAGACCCAGTACTTC

V: TRBV5-6
D: NA
size: many
J: TRBJ2-5
CDR3: CASTLGVRGDPETQYF
DNA: TGTGCCAGCACTCTGGGGGTAAGGGGCGATCCGGAGACCCAGTACTTC

V: TRBV7-3
D: TRBD1
size: many
J: TRBJ2-1
CDR3: CASSPGTGVYNEQFF
DNA: TGTGCCAGCAGCCCTGGGACAGGGGTCTACAATGAGCAGTTCTTC

V: TRBV5-1
D: TRBD2
size: many
J: TRBJ2-1
CDR3: CASSFGTSGTAGQFF
DNA: TGCGCCAGCAGCTTTGGGACTAGCGGGACGGCAGGGCAGTTCTTC

V: TRBV12-3/TRBV12-4
D: TRBD2
size: many
J: TRBJ2-7
CDR3: CATSGRGGGYEQYF
DNA: TGTGCCACCTCAGGGCGGGGGGGTGGATACGAGCAGTACTTC

V: TRBV5-5
D: NA
size: many
J: TRBJ2-5
CDR3: CASSLITSGAETQYF
DNA: TGTGCCAGCAGCTTGATAACATCAGGGGCAGAGACCCAGTACTTC

V: TRBV27
D: TRBD1
size: many
J: TRBJ2-2
CDR3: CASSLLTGGTGELFF
DNA: TGTGCCAGCAGTTTACTCACAGGGGGCACCGGGGAGCTGTTTTTT

V: TRBV6-5
D: NA
size: many
J: TRBJ2-3
CDR3: CASSYSWGTDTQYF
DNA: TGTGCCAGCAGTTACTCATGGGGCACAGATACGCAGTATTTT

V: TRBV5-1
D: NA
size: many
J: TRBJ1-1
CDR3: CASSPEPGADWAFF
DNA: TGCGCCAGCAGCCCCGAACCAGGGGCCGATTGGGCTTTCTTT

V: TRBV5-1
D: NA
size: many
J: TRBJ2-3
CDR3: CASSLSLPTDTQYF
DNA: TGCGCCAGCAGCTTGAGTCTACCCACAGATACGCAGTATTTT

V: TRBV5-1
D: NA
size: many
J: TRBJ1-2
CDR3: CASSAQNYGYTF
DNA: TGCGCCAGCAGCGCCCAGAACTATGGCTACACCTTC

V: TRBV29-1
D: TRBD1
size: many
J: TRBJ1-1
CDR3: CSAVKTGQGARTEAFF
DNA: TGCAGCGCGGTGAAAACGGGACAGGGGGCGCGAACTGAAGCTTTCTTT

V: TRBV12-3/TRBV12-4
D: TRBD1
size: NA
J: TRBJ2-7
CDR3: CASSRDRGLGEQYF
DNA: TGTGCCAGCAGTCGGGACAGGGGGCTTGGCGAGCAGTACTTC

V: TRBV12-3/TRBV12-4
D: NA
size: many
J: TRBJ1-4
CDR3: CASSPAGGEKLFF
DNA: TGTGCCAGCAGCCCCGCGGGGGGGGAAAAACTGTTTTTT

V: TRBV6-5
D: TRBD2
size: many
J: TRBJ2-1
CDR3: CASFIRGGGSYNEQFF
DNA: TGTGCCAGCTTTATCCGTGGCGGGGGTTCCTACAATGAGCAGTTCTTC

V: TRBV29-1
D: NA
size: many
J: TRBJ2-3
CDR3: CSAGQGYGTSTDTQYF
DNA: TGCAGCGCTGGTCAGGGATATGGGACCAGCACAGATACGCAGTATTTT

V: TRBV5-1
D: NA
size: many
J: TRBJ1-6
CDR3: CASSLEAGYIGSPLHF
DNA: TGCGCCAGCAGCTTGGAGGCGGGGTACATTGGTTCACCCCTCCACTTT

V: TRBV6-5
D: NA
size: many
J: TRBJ2-7
CDR3: CASRQGYEQYF
DNA: TGTGCCAGCAGGCAGGGATACGAGCAGTACTTC

V: TRBV5-1
D: NA
size: many
J: TRBJ2-1
CDR3: CASSRGPSYNEQFF
DNA: TGCGCCAGCAGCAGAGGACCCTCCTACAATGAGCAGTTCTTC

V: TRBV20-1
D: NA
size: many
J: TRBJ2-7
CDR3: CSAGWGLDEQYF
DNA: TGCAGTGCTGGGTGGGGGCTGGACGAGCAGTACTTC